The 21 T cell receptor beta chains given below trace back to one sample, sequenced in a study of early T cells in non-severe SARS-CoV-2 infection. Via MiXCR, TCRdb re-called the 5' RACE reads, giving one row per CDR3 protein. The sample yields 48,000 or so distinct CDR3 sequences, about 13% seen once. The sequenced sample consisted of whole blood. The receptors were gathered from an adult who was a healthcare worker with PCR-confirmed SARS-CoV-2 infection or an uninfected control (not recorded which).

This clonotype counts as medium-sized. The V gene is TRBV5-1, the J gene TRBJ2-7; D unresolved. Germline V gene sequence: CDR1 SGHRS, CDR2 YFSETQ. V lost 7 bases and J lost 1, with 12 bases in between. The CDR3 runs 13 residues. Here the CDR3 reads CASAPLSSYEQYF. The CDR3, as DNA: TGCGCCAGCGCTCCCCTCAGTTCCTACGAGCAGTACTTC.

This clonotype showed up many times. The rearrangement uses TRBV28 and TRBJ1-2; tentative D call: TRBD1 (6 bases). Deletions cut 10 bases from V and 0 bases from J, with 18 bases between. The CDR3 totals 15 residues. CDR1 and CDR2 from the germline V gene are MDHEN and SYDVKM. The CDR3 DNA sequence: TGTGCCACCGACGGAGAAAGACAGGCTAACTATGGCTACACCTTC. As protein: CATDGERQANYGYTF.

The chain has TRBV9 and TRBJ2-7; no clear D gene. V shed 4 bases and J shed 0 bases, with 8 bases lying between them. The CDR3 sequence is 13 residues long. The V gene's germline CDR1 is SGDLS and CDR2 YYNGEE. CDR3 DNA: TGTGCCAGCAGCCCGTCGGGCTCCTACGAGCAGTACTTC. It codes for CASSPSGSYEQYF.

V is TRBV3-1 and J is TRBJ1-1; no reliable D call. Germline V gives CDR1 LGHDT, CDR2 YNNKEL (reference sequence). V was clipped by 2 bases and J by 1 base, with 8 bases between them. CDR3 length: 14 residues. CDR3 nucleotide sequence: TGTGCCAGCAGCCAAATGATACAGAACACTGAAGCTTTCTTT. It encodes CASSQMIQNTEAFF.

This clonotype was recorded a few times. The V and J genes are TRBV7-8 and TRBJ1-4, with 8 bases that match TRBD1. V trimming: 5 bases; J trimming: 14 bases; junction bases outside the gene matches: 7. CDR1 is SGHVS, CDR2 FQNEAQ, per germline. This CDR3 has 12 amino acids. Written as DNA, the CDR3 is TGTGCCAGCAGCACACGGACAGGGAGGCTGTTTTTT. Translated, it gives CASSTRTGRLFF.

The V and J genes are TRBV19 and TRBJ2-3, with 11 positions matching TRBD2. This CDR3 is built from 15 residues. Germline CDR1 and CDR2: LNHDA and SQIVND (reference sequence). The junction had 4 bases not matched to a gene; V was cut back by 2 bases and J by 6 bases. CDR3 DNA sequence: TGTGCCAGTAGTATAACTAGCGGGAGCTGGGATACGCAGTATTTT. It codes for CASSITSGSWDTQYF.

This clonotype was picked up many times. The gene calls are TRBV24-1 and TRBJ2-3; TRBD2 agrees at 7 bases. The CDR3 is 12 amino acids. The ends lost 3 bases at V and 8 bases at J; junction bases unmatched: 1. Germline-derived CDR1 and CDR2 are KGHDR and SFDVKD. As DNA, the CDR3 is TGTGCCACCAGTGATCCGGGGGGTACGCAGTATTTT. Translation gives CATSDPGGTQYF.

A few counts support this clonotype. The chain joins TRBV29-1 to TRBJ2-3; 8 bases match TRBD1. V shed 5 bases, J shed 2 bases, and the junction held 6 bases outside the gene matches. CDR1 and CDR2 from the germline V gene are SQVTM and ANQGSEA. The CDR3 is 14 residues long. The CDR3 protein is CSVTTGGSTDTQYF. The DNA of the CDR3 is TGCAGCGTTACAACAGGGGGATCCACAGATACGCAGTATTTT.

This clonotype was seen many times. The gene calls are TRBV21-1 and TRBJ1-1; the table names TRBD1, a call not compared with the DNA. TRBV21-1 is an annotated pseudogene. The CDR3 contains 15 residues. The CDR3 nucleotides read TGTGCCAGCAGCAAAGCGGGGGACAGGGCTGCTGAAGCTTTCTTT. It specifies CASSKAGDRAAEAFF.

This clonotype was observed a few times. This rearrangement joins TRBV15 to TRBJ1-4; D is possibly TRBD1 (6 bases). This CDR3 has 14 residues. The V end lost 2 bases, the J end lost 3 bases, and 7 bases lay between the germline ends. CDR1 LNHNV and CDR2 YYDKDF come from the germline V gene (reference sequence). CDR3 coding DNA: TGTGCCACCAGCAGACAGGGGTCTAATGAAAAACTGTTTTTT. It specifies CATSRQGSNEKLFF.

This clonotype appeared a few times. The V call is TRBV29-1, the J call TRBJ1-1; D gene ambiguous. Germline V gives CDR1 SQVTM, CDR2 ANQGSEA. There are 13 residues in the CDR3. The V end lost 5 bases, the J end lost 5 bases, and 15 bases lay between the germline ends. CDR3 coding DNA: TGCAGCGTTCGGACCGGAGGAGGGACTGAAGCTTTCTTT. Amino acids: CSVRTGGGTEAFF.

This clonotype showed up many times. CDR3 nucleotides: TGTGCCAGCAGTTCAGGACCCGGCTACACCTTC. Protein product: CASSSGPGYTF. The chain couples TRBV12-3 or TRBV12-4 to TRBJ1-2; D call uncertain. The CDR3 loop spans 11 amino acids. Between the trimmed V and J ends, which lost 4 bases and 8 bases, there was a span of 8 bases.

The chain carries TRBV5-1 and TRBJ2-1; maybe TRBD2 (6 bases). CDR1 and CDR2 from the germline V gene are SGHRS and YFSETQ. The CDR3 is made up of 13 amino acids. Trimming stripped 0 bases from V and 7 bases from J, with 8 bases between. As DNA, the CDR3 is TGCGCCAGCAGCTTGGGTCGGGGGAATGAGCAGTTCTTC. Residues: CASSLGRGNEQFF.

This clonotype appeared a single time. The CDR3 reads CASRGTEETQYF. CDR3 bases: TGTGCCAGCAGGGGGACAGAAGAGACCCAGTACTTC. This chain links TRBV2 with TRBJ2-5; TRBD1 matches at 7 bases. CDR1 SNHLY and CDR2 FYNNEI come from the germline V gene. CDR3 length equals 12 residues. V lost 6 bases to trimming and J lost 3 bases; unmatched junction nucleotides: 1. Supplemented by reference TRBV2 and TRBJ2-5, the full variable domain reads EPEVTQTPSHQVTQMGQEVILRCVPISNHLYFYWYRQILGQKVEFLVSFYNNEISEKSEIFDDQFSVERPDGSNFTLKIRSTKLEDSAMYFCASRGTEETQYFGPGTRLLVL.

This clonotype was seen repeatedly, ten times or more. V and J are TRBV19 and TRBJ1-5; D uncertain. The CDR3 loop spans 13 amino acids. V lost 1 base and J 7 bases, leaving 8 bases between the germline ends. Looked up from germline, CDR1 is LNHDA and CDR2 is SQIVND (reference sequence). This chain's CDR3 is CASSIVPLQPQHF. Written as DNA, the CDR3 is TGTGCCAGTAGTATAGTCCCCCTCCAGCCCCAGCATTTT.

This clonotype was seen only a few times. The V call is TRBV5-1, the J call TRBJ2-1, with TRBD2 matching 7 bases. V dropped 7 bases and J dropped 2; count of bases not matched to a gene: 9. From germline, CDR1 is SGHRS and CDR2 YFSETQ. CDR3 size: 15 residues. CDR3 protein: CASAPVAGAYNEQFF. CDR3 nucleotides: TGCGCCAGCGCCCCGGTTGCGGGAGCCTACAATGAGCAGTTCTTC.

There are many counts of this clonotype. The chain couples TRBV6-5 to TRBJ2-6, with D hard to call. The CDR3 covers 15 residues. CDR1 is MNHEY, CDR2 SVGAGI, per germline. Trimming pared 4 bases from V and 1 base from J, leaving 8 bases between. The CDR3 bases are TGTGCCAGCAGTTTCGCGCCGTCTGGGGCCAACGTCCTGACTTTC. Translated: CASSFAPSGANVLTF.

This clonotype was observed many times. The J gene is TRBJ1-6, the V gene TRBV20-1; 11 bases match TRBD1. V shed 5 bases and J 1 base; nucleotides not matched to a gene: 4. Germline CDR1 reads DFQATT; CDR2 reads SNEGSKA (reference sequence). This CDR3 has 16 residues. The DNA for the CDR3 is TGCAGTGCTGGGACAGGGGGTTTTTCCTATAATTCACCCCTCCACTTT. Encoded protein: CSAGTGGFSYNSPLHF.

This clonotype has a count of ten or more. This chain uses TRBV4-1 with TRBJ2-7; 7 bases are a match to TRBD2. Looked up from germline, CDR1 is MGHRA and CDR2 is YSYEKL. J gave up 2 bases and V 0 bases, and 4 bases lay outside the gene matches. The CDR3 runs 15 residues. CDR3 loop: CASSQDRTSTYEQYF. The CDR3 DNA is TGCGCCAGCAGCCAAGATCGGACTAGTACCTACGAGCAGTACTTC.

This clonotype has ten or more counts. The chain links TRBV3-1 to TRBJ1-5; D gene unclear. This CDR3 region has 14 residues. Trimming cost V 2 bases and J 0 bases, with 5 bases left between them. Per germline, CDR1 LGHDT and CDR2 YNNKEL (reference sequence). CDR3 protein: CASSQSGSNQPQHF. The DNA of the CDR3 is TGTGCCAGCAGCCAAAGTGGTAGCAATCAGCCCCAGCATTTT.

The sample holds a few counts of this clonotype. The chain combines TRBV12-3 or TRBV12-4 with TRBJ2-7; a possible D gene is TRBD1 (5 bases). The V end was cut by 1 base, the J end by 2 bases, with 9 bases between. CDR3 length equals 14 residues. CDR3 in DNA: TGTGCCAGCAGTTTAGTCCAGGGCCCCTACGAGCAGTACTTC. This translates into CASSLVQGPYEQYF.